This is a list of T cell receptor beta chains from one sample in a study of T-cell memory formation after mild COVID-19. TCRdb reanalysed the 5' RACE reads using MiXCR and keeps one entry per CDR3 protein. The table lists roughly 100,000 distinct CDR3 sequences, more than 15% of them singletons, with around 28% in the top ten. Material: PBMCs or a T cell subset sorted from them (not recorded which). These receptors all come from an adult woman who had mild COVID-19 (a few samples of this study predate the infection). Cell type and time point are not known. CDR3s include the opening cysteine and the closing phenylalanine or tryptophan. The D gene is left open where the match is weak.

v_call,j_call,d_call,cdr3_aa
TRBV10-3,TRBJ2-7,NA,CAIRRGYEQYF
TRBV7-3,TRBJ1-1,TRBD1,CASSLGPTGYTEAFF
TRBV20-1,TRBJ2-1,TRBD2,CSATSGRSGEQFF
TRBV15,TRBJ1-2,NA,CATSRGVPNGYTF
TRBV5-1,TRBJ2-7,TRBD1,CASSQQQGLFHEQYF
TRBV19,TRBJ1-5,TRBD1,CASTLVPGQGRQPQHF
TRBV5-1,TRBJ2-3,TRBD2,CASSSAGGGPPDTQYF
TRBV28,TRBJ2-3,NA,CASSFQGLTDTQYF
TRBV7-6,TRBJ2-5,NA,CASSLGAGDLETQYF
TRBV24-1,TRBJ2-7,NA,CATSDYPFYEQYF
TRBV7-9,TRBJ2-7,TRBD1,CASLGTGYEQYF
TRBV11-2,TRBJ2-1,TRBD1,CASSLDFQGRGEQFF
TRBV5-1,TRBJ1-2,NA,CASSLARDGYTF
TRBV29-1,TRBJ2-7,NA,CSVDQTEPYEQYF
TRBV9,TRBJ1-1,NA,CASSEQTGVGEAFF
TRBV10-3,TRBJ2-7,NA,CAISEEAFSYEQYF